This TCR beta chain was profiled in a study of blood T cell repertoires in COVID-19. In the study overall: Sites across the United States, Italy and Spain contributed samples from acute and convalescent COVID-19.

In the study's own analysis: Amplified reference gene primers provided the basis for estimating nucleated cell counts. The method was immunoSEQ multiplex PCR; TCRdb's version includes in-frame clones alone and lacks a portion of them. V, J and clone size derive from that table, while D and trimming were established from the DNA sequence. Among about 200,000 clones listed, about 88% were seen once. This clone came up a few times. The germline V gene encodes CDR1 SEHNR and CDR2 FQNEAQ (reference sequence). The CDR3 consists of 15 residues. V gave up 6 bases and J gave up 0 bases, with 12 bases separating them.

Material for sequencing was peripheral blood. The TCR comes from a man between 45 and 60 years old with COVID-19, enrolled during active disease. This rearrangement joins TRBV7-9 to TRBJ1-5, with D hard to call. The CDR3 reads CASRGRGNSNQPQHF. The CDR3 bases are TGTGCCAGCAGAGGACGGGGTAATAGCAATCAGCCCCAGCATTTT.